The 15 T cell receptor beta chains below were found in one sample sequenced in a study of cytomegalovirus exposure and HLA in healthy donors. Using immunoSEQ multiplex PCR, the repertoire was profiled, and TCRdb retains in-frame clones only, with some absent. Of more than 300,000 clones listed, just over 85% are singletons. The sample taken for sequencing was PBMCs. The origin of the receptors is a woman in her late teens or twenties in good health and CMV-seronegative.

The CDR3 loop is CASSLWRLSTDTQYF. CDR3 nucleotides: TGTGCCAGCAGCTTATGGAGACTTAGCACAGATACGCAGTATTTT. V usage is TRBV11-2 and J usage is TRBJ2-3, with no clear D. The CDR3 is made up of 15 amino acids. CDR1 and CDR2 (germline): SGHAT, FQNNGV. V dropped 2 bases and J dropped 0 bases, with 9 bases sitting between them.

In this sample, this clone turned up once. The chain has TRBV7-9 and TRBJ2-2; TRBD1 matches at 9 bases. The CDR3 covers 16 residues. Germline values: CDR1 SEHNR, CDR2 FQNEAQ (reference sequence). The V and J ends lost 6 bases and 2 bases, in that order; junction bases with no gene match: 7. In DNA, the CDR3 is TGTGCCAGCAGTTCCGGACAGGGGACTAACACCGGGGAGCTGTTTTTT. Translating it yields CASSSGQGTNTGELFF.

As DNA, the CDR3 is TGTGCCAGCAGCCACAGGGGAGTAGGCAATCAGCCCCAGCATTTT. It encodes CASSHRGVGNQPQHF. The chain is built from TRBV28 and TRBJ1-5; 7 bases are shared with TRBD1. Trimming cost V 6 bases and J 2 bases; bases outside gene matches: 7. Germline CDR1 MDHEN, CDR2 SYDVKM. The CDR3 runs to 15 residues.

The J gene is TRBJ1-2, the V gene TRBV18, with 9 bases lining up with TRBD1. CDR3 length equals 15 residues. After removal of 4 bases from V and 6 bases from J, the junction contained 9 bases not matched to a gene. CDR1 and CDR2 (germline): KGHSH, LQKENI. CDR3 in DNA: TGTGCCAGCTCACTCACACCGGACAGGGGTAATGGCTACACCTTC. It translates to CASSLTPDRGNGYTF.

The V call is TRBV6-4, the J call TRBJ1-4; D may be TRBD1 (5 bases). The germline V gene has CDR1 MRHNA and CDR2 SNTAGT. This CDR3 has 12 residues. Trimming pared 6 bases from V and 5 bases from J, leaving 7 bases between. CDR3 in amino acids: CASRAGNEKLFF. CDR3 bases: TGTGCCAGCAGGGCAGGGAATGAAAAACTGTTTTTT.

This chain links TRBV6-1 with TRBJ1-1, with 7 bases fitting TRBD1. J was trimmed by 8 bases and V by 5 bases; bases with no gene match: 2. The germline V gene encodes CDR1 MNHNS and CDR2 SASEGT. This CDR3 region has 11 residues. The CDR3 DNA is TGTGCCAGCAGTACAGGGGCGGAAGCTTTCTTT. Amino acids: CASSTGAEAFF.

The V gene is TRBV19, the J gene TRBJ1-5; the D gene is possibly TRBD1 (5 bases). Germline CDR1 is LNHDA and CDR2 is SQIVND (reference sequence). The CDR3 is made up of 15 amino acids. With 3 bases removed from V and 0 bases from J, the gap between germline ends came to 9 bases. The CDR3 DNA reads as TGTGCCAGTAGTATTACGGACAATAGCAATCAGCCCCAGCATTTT. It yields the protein CASSITDNSNQPQHF.

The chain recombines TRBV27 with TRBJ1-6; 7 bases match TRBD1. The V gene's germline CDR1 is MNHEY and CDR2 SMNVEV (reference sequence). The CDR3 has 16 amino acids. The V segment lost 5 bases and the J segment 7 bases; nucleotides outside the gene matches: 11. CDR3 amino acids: CASSPTPTGLNSPLHF. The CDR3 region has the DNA TGTGCCAGCAGTCCCACCCCGACAGGGTTAAATTCACCCCTCCACTTT.

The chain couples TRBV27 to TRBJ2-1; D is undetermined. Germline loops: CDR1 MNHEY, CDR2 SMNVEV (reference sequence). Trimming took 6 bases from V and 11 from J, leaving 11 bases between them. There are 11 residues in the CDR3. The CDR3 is CASSSVAQQFF. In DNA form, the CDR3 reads TGTGCCAGCAGCAGCGTGGCCCAGCAGTTCTTC.

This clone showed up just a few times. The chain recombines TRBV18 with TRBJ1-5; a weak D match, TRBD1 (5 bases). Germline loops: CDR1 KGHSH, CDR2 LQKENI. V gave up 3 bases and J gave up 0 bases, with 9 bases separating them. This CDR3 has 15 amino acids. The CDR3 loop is CASSPGGDSNQPQHF. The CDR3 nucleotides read TGTGCCAGCTCACCGGGAGGGGATAGCAATCAGCCCCAGCATTTT.

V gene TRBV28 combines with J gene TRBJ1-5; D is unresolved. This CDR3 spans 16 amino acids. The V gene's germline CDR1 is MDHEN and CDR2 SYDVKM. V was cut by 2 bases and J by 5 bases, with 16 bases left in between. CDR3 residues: CASSLSYSLGDQPQHF. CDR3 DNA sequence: TGTGCCAGCAGTTTAAGCTATTCATTGGGAGATCAGCCCCAGCATTTT.

CDR3 loop: CASSWRQGPYEQYF. Here the CDR3 DNA reads TGTGCCAGCAGCTGGAGACAGGGCCCCTACGAGCAGTACTTC. This chain uses TRBV5-4 with TRBJ2-7; 7 bases are a match to TRBD1. The CDR3 loop spans 14 amino acids. Germline assignment: CDR1 SGHNT and CDR2 YYREEE (reference sequence). J gave up 2 bases and V 3 bases, and 5 bases lay outside the gene matches.

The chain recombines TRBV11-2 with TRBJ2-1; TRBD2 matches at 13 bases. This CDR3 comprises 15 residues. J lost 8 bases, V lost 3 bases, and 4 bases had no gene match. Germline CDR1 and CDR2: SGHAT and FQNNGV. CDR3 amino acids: CASSFRTSGSDEQFF. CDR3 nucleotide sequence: TGTGCCAGCAGCTTTAGGACTAGCGGGAGCGATGAGCAGTTCTTC. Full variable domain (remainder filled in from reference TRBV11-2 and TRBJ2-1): EAGVAQSPRYKIIEKRQSVAFWCNPISGHATLYWYQQILGQGPKLLIQFQNNGVVDDSQLPKDRFSAERLKGVDSTLKIQPAKLEDSAVYLCASSFRTSGSDEQFFGPGTRLTVL.

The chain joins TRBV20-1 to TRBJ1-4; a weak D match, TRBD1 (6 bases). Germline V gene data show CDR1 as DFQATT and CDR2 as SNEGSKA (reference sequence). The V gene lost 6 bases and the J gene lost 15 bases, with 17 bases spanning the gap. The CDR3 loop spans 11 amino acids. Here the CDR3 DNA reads TGCAGTGCCCAGACAGAGGGGGTAGTGTTTTTT. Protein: CSAQTEGVVFF.

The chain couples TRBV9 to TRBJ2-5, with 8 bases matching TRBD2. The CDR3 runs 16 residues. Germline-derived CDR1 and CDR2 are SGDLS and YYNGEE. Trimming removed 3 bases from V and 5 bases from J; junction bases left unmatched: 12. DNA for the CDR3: TGTGCCAGCAGCGCCGCCGCGGTAGCGGGGTATGAGACCCAGTACTTC. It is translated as CASSAAAVAGYETQYF. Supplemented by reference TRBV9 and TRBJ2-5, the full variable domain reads DSGVTQTPKHLITATGQRVTLRCSPRSGDLSVYWYQQSLDQGLQFLIQYYNGEERAKGNILERFSAQQFPDLHSELNLSSLELGDSALYFCASSAAAVAGYETQYFGPGTRLLVL.